The 8 T cell receptor beta chains below come from one sample, sequenced in a study of OX40 agonist ivuxolimab in advanced cancers. The repertoire was sequenced with immunoSEQ multiplex PCR; TCRdb's copy has only in-frame clones and lacks some. The table shows about 82,000 clones, with 90% to 95% occurring only once. Source: CD4+ or CD8+ T cells sorted from blood, taken in a trial of the OX40 agonist ivuxolimab. These receptors all come from an adult with an advanced solid tumor such as melanoma, head and neck, liver or kidney cancer.

The rearrangement joins TRBV28 to TRBJ2-5, with 12 bases aligning to TRBD2. The germline gives CDR1 MDHEN, CDR2 SYDVKM. The CDR3 is 17 residues long. With 3 bases clipped from V and 3 bases from J, the junction kept 8 bases outside the gene matches. Written as DNA, the CDR3 is TGTGCCAGCAGTTTTTCTAGCGGGAGGGCTAGAGAAGAGACCCAGTACTTC. Translation: CASSFSSGRAREETQYF.

The genes are TRBV19 and TRBJ1-2; D unresolved. Germline V gives CDR1 LNHDA, CDR2 SQIVND (reference sequence). V was pared by 6 bases and J by 4 bases, with 12 bases between. There are 13 residues in the CDR3. The CDR3 DNA is TGTGCCAGTAGGGGCCAGGCGGTCTATGGCTACACCTTC. Amino acid sequence: CASRGQAVYGYTF.

This clone was observed once. The gene calls are TRBV11-2 and TRBJ2-1; D might be TRBD2 (5 bases). The CDR3 totals 13 residues. The germline V gene has CDR1 SGHAT and CDR2 FQNNGV. The V end was cut by 4 bases, the J end by 6 bases, with 10 bases between. The CDR3 is CASSSRRGNEQFF. CDR3 DNA: TGTGCCAGCAGCTCCCGCCGGGGCAATGAGCAGTTCTTC.

The J gene is TRBJ1-2, the V gene TRBV5-1, with no clear D. Germline V lookup: CDR1 SGHRS, CDR2 YFSETQ. CDR3 length: 14 amino acids. V was shortened by 3 bases and J by 0 bases, with 9 bases between the two germline ends. The CDR3 protein is CASSWETANYGYTF. DNA of the CDR3: TGCGCCAGCAGCTGGGAGACGGCTAACTATGGCTACACCTTC.

This clone occurred once. The V and J genes are TRBV6-1 and TRBJ1-5, with D hard to call. The CDR3 spans 12 residues. V dropped 0 bases and J dropped 11 bases, with 8 bases sitting between them. CDR1 is MNHNS, CDR2 SASEGT, per germline. CDR3 residues: CASSEAEWTQHF. In DNA form, the CDR3 reads TGTGCCAGCAGTGAAGCGGAGTGGACCCAGCATTTT.

This sequence joins TRBV5-5 and TRBJ1-1, with D perhaps TRBD1 (6 bases). CDR3 length equals 15 residues. Deletions cut 1 base from V and 5 bases from J, with 15 bases between. Germline CDR1 SGHKS, CDR2 YYEKEE (reference sequence). As DNA, the CDR3 is TGTGCCAGCAGCTTGCTCTCCGGGGGCCAAACTGAAGCTTTCTTT. Its translation: CASSLLSGGQTEAFF.

This chain uses TRBV7-2 with TRBJ2-7; D is unresolved. Germline V gene sequence: CDR1 SGHTA, CDR2 FQGNSA. V gave up 3 bases and J gave up 2 bases, with 11 bases separating them. The CDR3 covers 14 residues. The CDR3 region is CASSFGRSTYEQYF. CDR3 DNA sequence: TGTGCCAGCAGCTTTGGACGGAGTACCTACGAGCAGTACTTC.

This clone came up once. This rearrangement joins TRBV7-8 to TRBJ1-5; D gene uncertain. V gave up 2 bases and J gave up 4 bases, with 15 bases separating them. This CDR3 spans 16 amino acids. Germline CDR1 reads SGHVS; CDR2 reads FQNEAQ. CDR3 amino acids: CASSLKGSYLNQPQHF. CDR3 nucleotides: TGTGCCAGCAGCTTAAAGGGTAGTTATTTGAATCAGCCCCAGCATTTT.